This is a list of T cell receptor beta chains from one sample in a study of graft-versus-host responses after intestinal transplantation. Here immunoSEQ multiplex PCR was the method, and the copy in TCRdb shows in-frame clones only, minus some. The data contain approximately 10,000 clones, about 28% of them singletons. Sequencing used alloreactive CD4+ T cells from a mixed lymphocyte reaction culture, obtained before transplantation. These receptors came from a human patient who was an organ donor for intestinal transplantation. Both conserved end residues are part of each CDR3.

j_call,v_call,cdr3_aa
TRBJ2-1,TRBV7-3,CASSPSASNSYNEQFF
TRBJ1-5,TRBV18,CASSPGGAEPQHF
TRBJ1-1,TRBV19,CASSIASVGLINTEAFF
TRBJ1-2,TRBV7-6,CASSLGQGGYGYTF
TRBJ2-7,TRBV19,CASSIDRTGGYEQYF
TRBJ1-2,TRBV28,CASSFSGSTNYGYTF
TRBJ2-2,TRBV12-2,CASRLAQGPPGTGELFF
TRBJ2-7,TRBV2,CASSIWVYEQYF
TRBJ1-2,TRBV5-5,CASSPGQIGYTF
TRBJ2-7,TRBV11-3,CASSLFGRGYEQYF
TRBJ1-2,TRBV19,CASSPRGDGYTF
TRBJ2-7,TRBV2,CASSQRPLQGTSYEQYF
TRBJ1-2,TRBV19,CASSPREYRKSYTF
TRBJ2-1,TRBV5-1,CASSLGDSYNEQFF
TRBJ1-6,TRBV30,CAWSTGQGPAPLHF
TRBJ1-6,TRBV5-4,CASSLTGGYSPLHF
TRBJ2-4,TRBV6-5,CASSYSPAWDIQYF
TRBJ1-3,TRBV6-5,CASAPGSGNTIYF
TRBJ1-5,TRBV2,CASTGRFNQPQHF
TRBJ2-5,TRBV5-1,CASSLTRGRETQYF
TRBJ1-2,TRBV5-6,CASSQRGQGAYGYTF
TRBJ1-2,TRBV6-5,CASRDGYTF
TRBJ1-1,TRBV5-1,CLWGSPMNTEAFF
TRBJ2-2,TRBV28,CASSLSGVRIAFF
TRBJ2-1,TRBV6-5,CASSYSVAAPNEQFF
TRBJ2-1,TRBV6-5,CASRAGLTEQFF
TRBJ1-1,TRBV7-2,CASSPSGTVNTEAFF
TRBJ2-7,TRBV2,CASSAEGGPYEQYF
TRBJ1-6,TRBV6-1,CASSGTGNSPLHF
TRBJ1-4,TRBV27,CASSLRGANEKLFF
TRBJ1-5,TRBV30,CAWRGGLYLDQPQHF